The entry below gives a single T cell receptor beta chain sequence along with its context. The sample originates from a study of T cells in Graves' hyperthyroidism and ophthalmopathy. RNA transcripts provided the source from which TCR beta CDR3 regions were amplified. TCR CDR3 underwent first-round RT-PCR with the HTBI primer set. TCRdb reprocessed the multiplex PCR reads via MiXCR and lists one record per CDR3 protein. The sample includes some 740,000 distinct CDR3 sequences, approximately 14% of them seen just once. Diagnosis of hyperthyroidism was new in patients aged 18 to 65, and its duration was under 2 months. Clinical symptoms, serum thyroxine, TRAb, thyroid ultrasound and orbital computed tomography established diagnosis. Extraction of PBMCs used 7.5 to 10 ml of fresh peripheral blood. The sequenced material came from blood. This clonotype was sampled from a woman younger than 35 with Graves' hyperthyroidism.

CDR3 sequence (DNA): TGTGCCAGTAGTCGGGCCCGGAGAGATACGCAGTATTTT. Residues: CASSRARRDTQYF. This rearrangement joins TRBV7-9 to TRBJ2-3; D unclear. Per the germline V gene, CDR1 is SEHNR and CDR2 is FQNEAQ (reference sequence). The V end lost 9 bases, the J end lost 5 bases, and 15 bases lay between the germline ends. The CDR3 loop spans 13 amino acids.